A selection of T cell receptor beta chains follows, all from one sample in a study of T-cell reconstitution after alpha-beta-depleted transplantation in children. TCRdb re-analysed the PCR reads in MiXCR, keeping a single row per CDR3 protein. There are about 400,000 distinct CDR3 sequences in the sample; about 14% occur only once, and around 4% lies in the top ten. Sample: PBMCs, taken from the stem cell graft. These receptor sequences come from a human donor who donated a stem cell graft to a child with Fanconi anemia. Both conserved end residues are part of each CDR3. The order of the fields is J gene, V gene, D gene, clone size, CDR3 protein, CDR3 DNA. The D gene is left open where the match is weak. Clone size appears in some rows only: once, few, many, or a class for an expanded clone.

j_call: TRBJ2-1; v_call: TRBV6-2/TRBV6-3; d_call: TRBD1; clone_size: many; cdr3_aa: CATQRGGRNEQFF; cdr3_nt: TGTGCCACCCAAAGAGGGGGCCGCAATGAGCAGTTCTTC
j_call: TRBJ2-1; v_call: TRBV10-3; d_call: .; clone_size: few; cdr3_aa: CAISEPGYNEQFF; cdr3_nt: TGTGCCATCAGTGAACCAGGTTACAATGAGCAGTTCTTC
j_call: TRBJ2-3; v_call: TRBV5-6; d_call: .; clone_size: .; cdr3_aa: CASSSFGGYTQYF; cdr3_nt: TGTGCCAGCAGTTCGTTCGGAGGATATACGCAGTATTTT
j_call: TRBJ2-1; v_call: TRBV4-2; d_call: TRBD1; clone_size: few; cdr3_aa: CASSQDRQGYYNEQFF; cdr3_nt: TGTGCCAGCAGCCAAGATCGACAGGGATACTACAATGAGCAGTTCTTC
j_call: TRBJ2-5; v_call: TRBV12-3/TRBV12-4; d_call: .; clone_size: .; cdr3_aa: CASSPRARETQYF; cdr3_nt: TGTGCCAGCAGTCCCAGGGCGAGAGAGACCCAGTACTTC
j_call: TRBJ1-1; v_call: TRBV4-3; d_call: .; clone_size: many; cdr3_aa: CASSPWGDNTEAFF; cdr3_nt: TGCGCCAGCAGCCCCTGGGGGGACAACACTGAAGCTTTCTTT
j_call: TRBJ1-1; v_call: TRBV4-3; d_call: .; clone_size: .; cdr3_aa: CASSQDPSYTEAFF; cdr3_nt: TGCGCCAGCAGCCAAGATCCCTCGTACACTGAAGCTTTCTTT
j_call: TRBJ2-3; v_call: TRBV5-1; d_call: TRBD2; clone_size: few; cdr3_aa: CASRPRGGTDTQYF; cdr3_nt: TGCGCCAGCAGGCCGCGGGGGGGCACAGATACGCAGTATTTT
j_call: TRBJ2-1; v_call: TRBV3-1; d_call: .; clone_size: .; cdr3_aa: CASSPVAWNGEQFF; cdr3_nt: TGTGCCAGCAGCCCTGTGGCGTGGAATGGTGAGCAGTTCTTC
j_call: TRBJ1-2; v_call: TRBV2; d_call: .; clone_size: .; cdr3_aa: CASSWDANYGYTF; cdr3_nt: TGTGCCAGCAGTTGGGATGCTAACTATGGCTACACCTTC
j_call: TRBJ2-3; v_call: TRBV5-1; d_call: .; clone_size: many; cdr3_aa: CASSQRDTRPQDTQYF; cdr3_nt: TGCGCCAGCAGCCAGCGGGACACCCGTCCCCAAGATACGCAGTATTTT
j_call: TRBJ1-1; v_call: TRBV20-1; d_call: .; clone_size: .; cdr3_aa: CSAVPGEGSLNTEAFF; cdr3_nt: TGCAGTGCCGTACCAGGGGAGGGGAGTTTGAACACTGAAGCTTTCTTT
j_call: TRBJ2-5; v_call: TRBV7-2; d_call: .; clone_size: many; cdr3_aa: CASSPGGAGAHETQYF; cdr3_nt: TGTGCCAGCAGCCCCGGCGGCGCGGGGGCCCATGAGACCCAGTACTTC
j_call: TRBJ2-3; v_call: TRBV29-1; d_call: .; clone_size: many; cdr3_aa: CSVEVSSGGSTDTQYF; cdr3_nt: TGCAGCGTTGAAGTTTCTTCCGGGGGATCCACAGATACGCAGTATTTT